This TCR beta chain was obtained from a study of regulatory T cells in long-lasting Graves disease. Time point: newly diagnosed GD, antithyroid drugs for less than 3 months. From PBMCs, RNA was extracted and then used to make the TCR library. Study outcomes and limitations: Persistent disease preferred TRBV28, TRBJ1-2 and TRBJ2-5; new disease, TRBV20-1 and TRBJ2-1.

This clonotype was counted ten times or more. The antigen remains unidentified. V shed 1 base, J shed 6 bases, and the junction held 10 bases outside the gene matches. Germline CDR1 is SEHNR and CDR2 is FQNEAQ (reference sequence). The CDR3 is 18 amino acids. CDR3 regions were amplified by Arm-PCR using iRepertoire HTBI primers to build TCR beta libraries. TCRdb analysed the multiplex PCR reads with MiXCR anew, one entry per CDR3 protein. The sample comprises under 450,000 distinct CDR3 sequences, 10% to 15% of which are singletons, and approximately 20% rests with the top ten. This same sample was also taken into another study, of T cells in Graves' hyperthyroidism and ophthalmopathy. From that report: Absent ophthalmopathy progression within 18 months defined stable Graves' hyperthyroidism.

Source: peripheral blood mononuclear cells (PBMCs), taken at new diagnosis, from a patient treated with antithyroid drugs. V gene TRBV7-9 combines with J gene TRBJ2-1; 12 bases fit TRBD2. The sequence was obtained from a woman between 18 and 29 years old with Graves disease. CDR3 region: CASSLELAGGSFSNEQFF. CDR3 bases: TGTGCCAGCAGCTTAGAGCTAGCGGGGGGGTCGTTTTCCAATGAGCAGTTCTTC.